This passage covers 14 T cell receptor beta chains from one sample sequenced in a study of OX40 agonist ivuxolimab in advanced cancers. Sequencing was performed with immunoSEQ multiplex PCR; in TCRdb, only in-frame clones are kept and a portion is missing. The sample holds approximately 26,000 clones, just under 80% seen once. The starting material was CD4+ or CD8+ T cells sorted from blood, obtained in a trial of the OX40 agonist ivuxolimab. These receptors were collected from an adult with an advanced solid tumor such as melanoma, head and neck, liver or kidney cancer.

This chain uses TRBV7-8 with TRBJ1-2, with D maybe TRBD1 (5 bases). Trimming shortened V by 5 bases and J by 14 bases, and 24 bases separated the two germline ends. In germline, CDR1 is SGHVS, CDR2 FQNEAQ. The CDR3 contains 14 residues. The CDR3 spells CASSPYTGPGQLTF. DNA for the CDR3: TGTGCCAGCAGCCCGTATACCGGGCCAGGGCAATTAACCTTC.

This clone has a single count. The chain carries TRBV25-1 and TRBJ1-5; 7 nucleotides match TRBD1. Germline V CDR1 and CDR2: MGHDK, SYGVNS. Unmatched junction bases numbered 3, after V lost 4 bases and J lost 3 bases. The CDR3 sequence is 14 residues long. CDR3 sequence (DNA): TGTGCCAGCAGTGGACAGGGACCCAATCAGCCCCAGCATTTT. Translated: CASSGQGPNQPQHF. Using reference TRBV25-1 and TRBJ1-5 for the parts outside the CDR3, the full variable domain is EADIYQTPRYLVIGTGKKITLECSQTMGHDKMYWYQQDPGMELHLIHYSYGVNSTEKGDLSSESTVSRIRTEHFPLTLESARPSHTSQYLCASSGQGPNQPQHFGDGTRLSIL.

CDR3 coding DNA: TGTGCCAGCAGCCAAGATGCTACTAGCGAGGAGACCCAGTACTTC. It is translated as CASSQDATSEETQYF. V is TRBV4-2 and J is TRBJ2-5; 7 bases fit TRBD2. V trimming: 0 bases; J trimming: 5 bases; junction bases outside the gene matches: 6. This CDR3 contains 15 residues. The germline V gene encodes CDR1 LGHNA and CDR2 YNFKEQ.

In nucleotides, the CDR3 is TGTGCCAGTAGTATGGATTCAGGGGGGAATTACGAGCAGTACTTC. Translating gives CASSMDSGGNYEQYF. V and J are TRBV19 and TRBJ2-7; TRBD1 might be the D (7 bases). The CDR3 runs to 15 residues. The ends were cut back, 3 bases at V and 4 bases at J, with 16 bases in the middle. Germline CDR1 LNHDA, CDR2 SQIVND (reference sequence).

This clone has more than one count but fewer than ten. The rearrangement links TRBV2 to TRBJ2-7, with D perhaps TRBD2 (6 bases). V was shortened by 0 bases and J by 13 bases, with 10 bases between the two germline ends. Looked up from germline, CDR1 is SNHLY and CDR2 is FYNNEI. The CDR3 is made up of 11 amino acids. In nucleotides, the CDR3 is TGTGCCAGCAGTGAAGCGGGGGGTGGCTACTTC. Protein sequence: CASSEAGGGYF.

In DNA, the CDR3 is TGTGCCAGCAGTTCAATGCGGGCAGATCAAATCTACAATGAGCAGTTCTTC. It specifies CASSSMRADQIYNEQFF. The chain has TRBV28 and TRBJ2-1; possibly TRBD2 for D (5 bases). V lost 4 bases and J lost 3, with 19 bases in between. Germline loops: CDR1 MDHEN, CDR2 SYDVKM. CDR3 length equals 17 residues.

The chain carries TRBV4-1 and TRBJ2-1; the D is unclear. Germline CDR1 and CDR2: MGHRA and YSYEKL. This CDR3 comprises 15 residues. Trimming shortened V by 2 bases and J by 2 bases, and 10 bases separated the two germline ends. The CDR3 DNA follows: TGCGCCAGCAGCCAACAACAGTTAACCTACAATGAGCAGTTCTTC. This sequence encodes CASSQQQLTYNEQFF.

The J gene is TRBJ2-2, the V gene TRBV2; 10 bases match TRBD1. The trim removed 4 bases at V and 6 bases at J, leaving 5 bases unmatched. The CDR3 loop spans 15 amino acids. CDR1 is SNHLY, CDR2 FYNNEI, per germline. Written as DNA, the CDR3 is TGTGCCAGCAGTGGGACAGGGGGGGGCGCCGGGGAGCTGTTTTTT. This translates into CASSGTGGGAGELFF.

This clone was seen a handful of times. DNA for the CDR3: TGTGCCAGCAGCTTCGCAGGGAACGCGGATCAGCCCCAGCATTTT. It encodes CASSFAGNADQPQHF. V and J are TRBV7-8 and TRBJ1-5; possibly TRBD1 for D (5 bases). Per germline, CDR1 SGHVS and CDR2 FQNEAQ. This CDR3 has 15 residues. The V end was cut by 3 bases, the J end by 5 bases, with 14 bases between.

The chain is built from TRBV28 and TRBJ2-2; no firm D call. The CDR3 sequence is 12 residues long. Germline assignment: CDR1 MDHEN and CDR2 SYDVKM. Trimming took off 6 bases at V and 7 bases at J, with 9 bases between the two ends. This CDR3 reads CASSLWSGELFF. DNA for the CDR3: TGTGCCAGCAGCTTGTGGAGCGGGGAGCTGTTTTTT.

The V and J genes are TRBV9 and TRBJ2-7; tentatively, D is TRBD1 or TRBD2 (6 bases each). This CDR3 comprises 14 residues. The V and J ends lost 0 bases and 5 bases respectively, with 12 bases between them. Germline V gives CDR1 SGDLS, CDR2 YYNGEE. CDR3 residues: CASSVEEGVNEQYF. CDR3 bases: TGTGCCAGCAGCGTAGAGGAGGGGGTTAACGAGCAGTACTTC.

The chain combines TRBV27 with TRBJ1-6, with a weak D call TRBD1 (5 bases). The CDR3 loop spans 18 amino acids. Germline lookup yields CDR1 MNHEY and CDR2 SMNVEV (reference sequence). The V and J ends lost 5 bases and 13 bases respectively, with 30 bases between them. CDR3 nucleotide sequence: TGTGCCAGCAGTAACCATATATCGGGGGTGGAAATTTTGGGCCCCCTCCACTTT. This sequence encodes CASSNHISGVEILGPLHF.

V and J are TRBV5-1 and TRBJ2-3; TRBD1 agrees at 10 bases. There are 15 residues in the CDR3. V shed 4 bases, J shed 5 bases, and the junction held 7 bases outside the gene matches. Germline V gene data show CDR1 as SGHRS and CDR2 as YFSETQ. The CDR3 DNA sequence: TGCGCCAGCAGCGCCCGGGACAGGGGTGTAGATACGCAGTATTTT. Its protein product is CASSARDRGVDTQYF. Full variable domain (rest looked up from reference TRBV5-1 and TRBJ2-3): KAGVTQTPRYLIKTRGQQVTLSCSPISGHRSVSWYQQTPGQGLQFLFEYFSETQRNKGNFPGRFSGRQFSNSRSEMNVSTLELGDSALYLCASSARDRGVDTQYFGPGTRLTVL.

This clone occurred a few times. The chain links TRBV4-1 to TRBJ2-7; D possibly uses TRBD1 or TRBD2 (5 bases each). This CDR3 contains 13 residues. Trimming pared 0 bases from V and 7 bases from J, leaving 10 bases between. CDR1 MGHRA and CDR2 YSYEKL come from the germline V gene. DNA for the CDR3: TGCGCCAGCAGCCAAGATTGGGGGATTGAGCAGTACTTC. This sequence encodes CASSQDWGIEQYF.